These 11 T cell receptor beta chains were sequenced from one sample in a study of T cells in Graves' hyperthyroidism and ophthalmopathy. Amplified TCR beta CDR3 regions derived from RNA transcripts. Researchers ran a first-round RT-PCR on the TCR CDR3 using the HTBI primer set. TCRdb passed the multiplex PCR reads through MiXCR, listing each CDR3 protein once. This sample has around 180,000 distinct CDR3 sequences, with 15% to 20% found just once. Sample: blood. The receptors stem from a woman in her 50s with Graves' hyperthyroidism.

This clonotype was seen a handful of times. This chain uses TRBV4-3 with TRBJ2-2; 8 bases agree with TRBD2. CDR3 length: 17 residues. The germline V gene has CDR1 LGHNA and CDR2 YSLEER. The trim removed 3 bases at V and 5 bases at J, leaving 11 bases unmatched. The CDR3 spells CASSHPPGGGRTGELFF. CDR3 bases: TGCGCCAGCAGCCATCCCCCGGGGGGGGGGCGAACCGGGGAGCTGTTTTTT.

Ten or more counts support this clonotype. V is TRBV12-3 or TRBV12-4 and J is TRBJ1-2; 7 bases align to TRBD1. This CDR3 contains 13 residues. Germline trimming cut 5 bases from V and 8 bases from J; bases unmatched to any gene: 8. CDR3 DNA sequence: TGTGCCAGCAGTGTAGGGGACAGCGGGGGCTACACCTTC. Amino acids: CASSVGDSGGYTF.

CDR3 nucleotides: TGTGCCAGCTCACCTCACCCGGGGGAGACCCAGTACTTC. Protein: CASSPHPGETQYF. V is TRBV18 and J is TRBJ2-5; perhaps TRBD2 as D (5 bases). With 3 bases removed from V and 5 bases from J, the gap between germline ends came to 10 bases. There are 13 residues in the CDR3. CDR1 is KGHSH, CDR2 LQKENI, per germline.

The chain combines TRBV6-1 with TRBJ1-5; possibly TRBD1 for D (5 bases). Trimming pared 6 bases from V and 4 bases from J, leaving 13 bases between. Germline-derived CDR1 and CDR2 are MNHNS and SASEGT. The CDR3 totals 14 residues. The CDR3 DNA follows: TGTGCCAGCAGGCAGGGAGGAAGGAATCAGCCCCAGCATTTT. Translating it yields CASRQGGRNQPQHF.

This rearrangement joins TRBV6-4 to TRBJ2-1; 11 bases match TRBD2. There are 15 residues in the CDR3. Per the germline V gene, CDR1 is MRHNA and CDR2 is SNTAGT. Losses at the gene ends were 6 bases for V and 8 bases for J; bases not matched to a gene: 9. CDR3 protein: CASRALAGGPDEQFF. The DNA for the CDR3 is TGTGCCAGCAGAGCTTTAGCGGGGGGGCCCGATGAGCAGTTCTTC.

V and J are TRBV10-2 and TRBJ2-5; 8 nucleotides match TRBD2. V lost 0 bases, J lost 4 bases, and 13 bases stayed unmatched. This CDR3 has 18 residues. Per germline, CDR1 WSHSY and CDR2 SAAADI. CDR3 DNA: TGCGCCAGCAGTGAGTCCCAATGGGGGACTAGGCGGGGAGAGACCCAGTACTTC. It translates to CASSESQWGTRRGETQYF.

This clonotype was seen a few times. The chain combines TRBV2 with TRBJ2-5; D gene ambiguous. The CDR3 covers 11 residues. CDR1 is SNHLY and CDR2 is FYNNEI in the germline V gene. Trimming took 8 bases from V and 5 from J, leaving 9 bases between them. The CDR3 loop reads CASQVGETQYF. In DNA form, the CDR3 reads TGTGCCAGCCAGGTGGGGGAGACCCAGTACTTC.

This clonotype was observed at least ten times. The rearrangement links TRBV25-1 to TRBJ2-2; D is ambiguous. Trimming pared 7 bases from V and 1 base from J, leaving 4 bases between. The germline V gene has CDR1 MGHDK and CDR2 SYGVNS. The CDR3 has 12 amino acids. CDR3 DNA: TGTGCCAGCACTGAGAACACCGGGGAGCTGTTTTTT. Protein sequence: CASTENTGELFF.

This clonotype was picked up a small number of times. This could be a read error, since a much larger clone is one nucleotide away. This chain joins TRBV10-3 and TRBJ2-1; TRBD2 agrees at 8 bases. Germline V gives CDR1 ENHRY, CDR2 SYGVKD. This CDR3 spans 13 amino acids. DNA of the CDR3: TGTGCCACCGCCGGGGGGGCCTACAATGAGCAGCTCTTC. It translates to CATAGGAYNEQLF.

This clonotype has a count of ten or more. The V gene is TRBV18, the J gene TRBJ2-7, with D perhaps TRBD1 or TRBD2 (6 bases each). The CDR3 runs 15 residues. Per the germline V gene, CDR1 is KGHSH and CDR2 is LQKENI. The V end was cut by 3 bases, the J end by 0 bases, with 12 bases between. The CDR3 bases are TGTGCCAGCTCACCCCCGGGGGCGAACTCCTACGAGCAGTACTTC. This translates into CASSPPGANSYEQYF.

At least ten counts were recorded for this clonotype. The rearrangement links TRBV29-1 to TRBJ1-2; no firm D call. The CDR3 spans 12 residues. Germline V gives CDR1 SQVTM, CDR2 ANQGSEA. CDR3 residues: CQTYGSPTGYTF. CDR3 DNA: TGCCAAACCTACGGTTCCCCCACGGGCTACACCTTC.